The clone carrying this T cell receptor beta chain was counted a few times. Profiled with immunoSEQ multiplex PCR; TCRdb holds only in-frame clones, not every one. The sample consists of 52,000 or so clones, 85% to 95% of them appearing once. Germline trimming cut 4 bases from V and 3 bases from J; bases unmatched to any gene: 13. The CDR3 is 17 amino acids. CDR1 and CDR2 from the germline V gene are MNHEY and SMNVEV (reference sequence). This record belongs to a study of OX40 agonist ivuxolimab in advanced cancers. The receptor was derived from an adult with an advanced solid tumor such as melanoma, head and neck, liver or kidney cancer. The genes are TRBV27 and TRBJ2-7; 9 bases align to TRBD2. The sequences come from CD4+ or CD8+ T cells sorted from blood, collected in a trial of the OX40 agonist ivuxolimab. The CDR3 DNA reads as TGTGCCAGCAGTTCAATCCCCCCAGCGGGAGGCCTCTACGAGCAGTACTTC. It encodes CASSSIPPAGGLYEQYF.